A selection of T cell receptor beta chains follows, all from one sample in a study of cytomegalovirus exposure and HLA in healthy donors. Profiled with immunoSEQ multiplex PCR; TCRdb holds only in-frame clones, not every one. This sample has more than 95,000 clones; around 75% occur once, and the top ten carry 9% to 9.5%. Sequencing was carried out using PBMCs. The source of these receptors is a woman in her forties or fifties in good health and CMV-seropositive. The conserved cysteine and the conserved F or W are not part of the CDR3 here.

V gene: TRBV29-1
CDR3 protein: SVQREGYEQY

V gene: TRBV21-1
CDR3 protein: ASSPTKDRGGYEQY

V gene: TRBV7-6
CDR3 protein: ASSLPGREAF

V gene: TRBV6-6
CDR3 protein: ASTKERDRTDTQY

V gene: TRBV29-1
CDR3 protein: SVSYLDSEQY

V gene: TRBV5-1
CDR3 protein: ASSLEGGGQPQH

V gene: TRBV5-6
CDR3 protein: ASSPGGDGYT

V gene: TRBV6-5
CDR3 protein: ASSSPGHTAYEQY

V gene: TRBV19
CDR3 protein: APQVAQY

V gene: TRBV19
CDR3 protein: ASSIPGGGSSTGELF

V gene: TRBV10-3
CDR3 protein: AIMSGQGVLNTEAF

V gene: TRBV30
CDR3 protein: AWRGGGPGDEQY

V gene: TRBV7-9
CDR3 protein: ASSPTKDRGYGYT

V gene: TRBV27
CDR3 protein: ASSIGTGVGKLF

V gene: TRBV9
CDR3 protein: ASSDTGVRPQH

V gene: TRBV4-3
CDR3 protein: ASSQGPQGDYGYT

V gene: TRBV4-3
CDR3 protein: ASSQDRDRGHEQY

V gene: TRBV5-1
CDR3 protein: ASSLQGNTEAF

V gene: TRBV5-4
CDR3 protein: ASSTRQGALGTEAF